This TCR beta chain stems from a study of cytomegalovirus exposure and HLA in healthy donors. Study findings and constraints: Many donors shared some public TCRs, even though most TCR sequences were rare.

As to this clone: Its antigen is unidentified.

PCR was performed using 60 Vbeta and 13 Jbeta primers. Clones were read by immunoSEQ multiplex PCR, and TCRdb kept only the in-frame ones, dropping some. The profile shows under 200,000 clones, around 80% of them singletons. Per germline, CDR1 LNHDA and CDR2 SQIVND (reference sequence). V was cut by 9 bases and J by 3 bases, with 24 bases left in between. CDR3 length equals 17 residues. Sequenced sample: PBMCs. The chain is built from TRBV19 and TRBJ2-1, with a possible D match to TRBD2 (7 bases). The TCR originated in a man aged 35-49 years in good health and CMV-seronegative. The CDR3 sequence: CASVGGGRASYYNEQFF. The CDR3 coding sequence is TGTGCCAGCGTTGGAGGGGGGAGGGCCTCCTACTACAATGAGCAGTTCTTC.